This T cell receptor (beta chain) was sequenced during a study of cytomegalovirus exposure and HLA in healthy donors (TCRdb year 2017). Notes on the research overall: An earlier analysis of about 560 of the donors reported 250 to 300 Gb of sequence data and 117 million unique TCR beta sequences obtained from about 200 million T cells. Roughly 300 gigabases of sequencing data and approximately 85 million unique TCR sequences were included in an early release covering around 650 HLA-typed donors. Of the 300 to 500 genotyped donors, less than 85% were placed in the genetic ancestry cluster associated with self-reported Caucasian donors. The study aimed to test whether signatures of past pathogen exposure could be identified by cataloging public T cell receptors. The study used immunosequencing to profile the T cell repertoires of hundreds of subjects and linked those repertoires to cytomegalovirus serostatus. A separate validation cohort of 90 to 150 different subjects was used in addition to the approximately 670-subject first cohort. To predict cytomegalovirus infection status, the study brought together high-throughput TCR immunosequencing, statistical association of individual TCRs with disease status, and machine learning. A later analysis re-analyzed previously published TCR beta repertoires from roughly 600 donors and added high-resolution HLA genotyping to study TCR occurrence patterns. Rather than drawing on any new phenotypic data, the later analysis identified candidate immune exposures from TCR beta sequences and the way those sequences occurred across donors. In an earlier analysis of around 540 of the donors, high-throughput TCR beta sequencing was used to judge whether each TCR beta V gene segment behaved as functional or pseudogenic. Donor age, sex, ethnicity and CMV serostatus were compiled together with the repertoire data. A later genetic analysis took genome-wide SNP genotypes for about three fifths of the roughly 700 donors and used that subset as a discovery cohort. Every repertoire in the discovery cohort had been generated on one and the same sequencing platform. HLA typing covered class I and class II loci at four-digit resolution. The number of donors typed differed by locus, with roughly 620-630 for A, B, C, DRB1 and DQB1, around 560 for DQA1, 600 to 610 for DPA1, and some 440 for DPB1. Four or five DR-DQ haplotypes were handled as single units for association and clustering because linkage in the cohort was strong. Across 398 genotyped donors of the cohort, an average of 235,054 unique TCR beta nucleotide sequences per donor were sequenced, and 15% to 20% of those sequences were non-productive. The full study reports these points: The study listed around 160 TCR beta chains as associated with cytomegalovirus. Because the 87-base-pair reads could not distinguish some IMGT-functional V segments, including TRBV6-2 and TRBV6-3, those segments were excluded. A later genetic analysis reported fewer N-insertions in productive TCRs among donors in an Asian-associated ancestry cluster than the 666-donor mean. Linkage disequilibrium might explain the correlated functional status among segregating V segments, but an unknown experimental factor could not be excluded. While some public TCRs were present in many individuals, most TCR sequences turned up only very rarely across donors. CMV serostatus was the only immune exposure information available for the cohort. In a later genetic analysis, a missense DCLRE1C variant was associated with V-gene and J-gene trimming of TCR beta chains, and the association was replicated in an independent cohort. A later analysis found that TCR association rates varied across HLA loci, with DRB1 alleles showing the most associated TCRs and HLA-C alleles the fewest. In this cohort, only TCR beta chains were sequenced, and detectable features were limited by the absence of alpha or paired-chain data. The earlier analysis of some 560 of the donors excluded some 15 rarely observed V segments, including chromosome 9 orphons, because counts were too low. A cluster of highly shared sequence variants was judged likely to represent a technical artifact of the sequencing pipeline. Three of the identified cytomegalovirus-associated TCR beta chains were confirmed in vitro to be specific for cytomegalovirus antigens. A further reported finding was that TCR beta sequences accurately predicted the HLA-A and HLA-B alleles for most subjects in the first cohort. According to a later analysis, most CMV-associated TCR beta chains appeared to be HLA-restricted, and the HLA associations seemed to be driven largely by CMV exposure. Presence/absence analyses assumed roughly uniform sequencing depth across donors, an assumption that may not hold. In a later analysis, about 17,000 TCR beta sequences were associated with specific HLA alleles at a false discovery rate of 0.05. Broadly in line with IMGT annotations, most TCR beta V segments showed up in productive rearrangements about 87% or about 30% of the time in an earlier analysis of several hundred of the donors. The authors suggested that the approach could potentially be generalized to other disease states and immunological phenotypes. Compared with equally common non-associated chains, HLA-associated TCR beta chains in a later analysis were more clonally expanded and had lower generation probabilities. The classifier was reported to diagnose cytomegalovirus status with high specificity and sensitivity in both the original and validation cohorts. When HLA alleles, especially DR and DQ, strongly co-occurred, TCR associations were difficult to assign to individual alleles. HLA typing was unavailable for some donors at each locus, so association tests used only the typed subset. Several of the top co-occurrence clusters appeared to be linked to parvovirus B19, influenza, CMV and Epstein-Barr virus, according to a later analysis.

The cohort comprised 666 healthy bone marrow donors. Cohort members were all nominally healthy when sampled, although unrecorded immune exposures were likely present. The donor was CMV seropositive and belonged to the group of 270 or so seropositive cohort members. A peripheral blood sample was collected from each donor, and TCR beta sequencing was performed on peripheral blood mononuclear cells. Genomic DNA was extracted from the blood cell samples with the Qiagen DNeasy Blood Extraction Kit. CDR1 and CDR2 are drawn from the germline V gene: KGHSH, LQKENI. V and J are truncated by 2 bases and 3 bases respectively, leaving an intervening sequence of 7 bases. From the cysteine up to the phenylalanine, the CDR3 has a length of 13 residues. Only the CDR3 DNA is retained, 39 bases long and in frame from the first base. Library method: the immunoSEQ multiplex PCR assay. A mixture of 60 forward primers for TCR Vbeta segments and 13 reverse primers for TCR Jbeta segments was used in the multiplex PCR. A multiplex PCR assay on genomic DNA amplified the CDR3 region of rearranged TCR beta genes. The Illumina HiSeq System was used to sequence the amplified TCR beta libraries as 87-base-pair reads. Under the source paper's analysis protocol: A later analysis tallied around 80 million unique TCR beta chains across the 550 to 850 repertoires, and about 10 million of those chains were shared by two or more donors. To remove PCR and sequencing errors, raw reads were error-corrected and collapsed into unique sequences using a nearest-neighbor algorithm that merged closely related sequences. V, D and J gene segments were assigned by aligning CDR3 sequences to IMGT reference sequences. For a sequence to be retained, a match of at least six nucleotides was required to both a V gene segment and a J gene segment. Rearrangements were called productive when the CDR3 lacked stop codons and stayed in frame with V and J; all others were non-productive. CDR3 was defined by IMGT convention, running from the second conserved V-encoded cysteine to the conserved J-encoded phenylalanine. Sequences without an unambiguous match to a single V gene segment were excluded from the earlier analysis of 500 to 700 of the donors. An earlier analysis of almost 600 of the donors classified V segments as functional when productive rearrangements were above 56.7% and as segregating when the standard deviation between donors was above 5%. To diagnose cytomegalovirus status from the catalog of TCR beta chain sequences, a statistical classification framework was built. V and J gene assignment, in a later analysis, came from comparing TCR nucleotide sequences with IMGT/GENE-DB human TR gene sequences. The TCRdist pipeline was used in a later analysis to assign CDR3 sequences and most-parsimonious VDJ recombination scenarios. In a later analysis, each TCR beta chain was defined by its CDR3 amino acid sequence together with its V-gene family, and reads without a unique V-gene family were excluded. As a way to deal with suspected cross-contamination and a sequencing artifact, a later analysis dropped 592 nucleotide sequences that were highly shared and had low generation probability. For each public chain, a later analysis derived a clonal expansion index from normalized ranks of inferred template counts within each repertoire. A later analysis computed generation probabilities with a VDJ recombination model fitted to out-of-frame rearrangements, and checked the results against IGoR. In a later analysis, TCR-TCR, TCR-HLA and TCR-CMV co-occurrence was scored with hypergeometric tests, and a repertoire-size bias correction was applied to TCR pairs. In a later analysis, false discovery rates were estimated by permuting HLA or CMV assignments 20 times. A later analysis grouped co-occurring TCRs with DBSCAN, adding TCRdist sequence similarity when clustering within HLA-allele-positive subsets. Repertoires with fewer than 30,000 or more than 120,000 public chains, plus five repertoires with anomalous nucleotide sharing, were excluded from co-occurrence clustering. TCRdb mirrors the immuneACCESS table, restricted to in-frame sequences. Some clones are absent from its copies; in checked studies, under half trace to an unresolved V gene, and the reason for the others is unknown. That table is the source of V, J and clone size, and D and trimming were worked out from the DNA. The sample data list tens of thousands of clones, and more than 55% of these were observed just once. The ten top clones hold roughly 21% of the sample.

As for this clone: This clone's antigen is unknown. No much larger clonotype is one base removed from it; base qualities were not supplied.

Source material: PBMCs. The clonotype was recovered from a woman in her 50s in good health and CMV-seropositive. The V and J segments used are TRBV18 and TRBJ1-1, with no reliable assignment of the D segment. CDR3 protein: CASSPSSDTEAFF. The DNA sequence is given as TGTGCCAGCTCACCATCGTCGGACACTGAAGCTTTCTTT.